This T cell receptor (beta chain) was identified in a study of vaccination effects on CD4 cells after COVID-19 (dated by TCRdb to between 2021 and 2023). Some background on the complete study: Each participant got two doses of an mRNA SARS-CoV-2 vaccine, either BNT162b2 or mRNA-1273. The Oncomine TCR Beta short-read assay on an Illumina iSeq 100 was used to sequence cultures from other donors in the study. The full study included around nine COVID-19 convalescent patients and a few SARS-CoV-2-naive healthy vaccine recipients. In both COVID-19 convalescent patients and infection-naive vaccine recipients, the study compared SARS-CoV-2 spike-specific CD4+ TCR repertoires from before mRNA vaccination with those from after it.

With respect to this clone: No cognate antigen has been identified for it. No quality values exist for individual bases; no much larger clone is one base distant.

Cut back by 2 bases and 4 bases, the V and J ends lie 11 bases apart. CDR1 and CDR2 are read off the germline V gene as MNHEY and SVGAGI. Measured from the cysteine to the phenylalanine, the CDR3 is 15 residues long. Only CDR3 DNA is held: 45 bases, read in frame from base 1. Study-wide conclusions, independent of this receptor: In healthy vaccine recipients, vaccine-induced clones were almost all SARS-CoV-2 mono-reactive, with only 1 of 255 cross-reactive with common cold coronaviruses. Clones induced by infection and clones induced by vaccination both contracted markedly at late timepoints after vaccination, which fits with T cell responses waning over time. Limitations of the study were the small number of convalescent patients and the absence of early post-infection timepoints.

The method was the immunoSEQ multiplex PCR assay. DNA from the cultured, isolated CD4+ T cells was subjected to TCR beta CDR3 sequencing. On the study's bioinformatics: The analysis removed non-productive TCR sequences, trimmed reads to the CDR3 region, and retained only CDR3s that were 7 or more amino acids long. The MANAFEST web app was used to pick out antigen-specific clonotypes by comparing their expansion in peptide wells with that in reference cultures. To be called positive, a clone needed expansion at FDR<0.05 compared with the reference and with all other wells, an odds ratio greater than 5, and a frequency greater than 0.1% in two replicate wells. Cross-reactive clonotypes were defined as significantly expanded in SARS-CoV-2 spike wells and in at least one common cold coronavirus spike condition. Using the stringdist R package, CDR3 similarity was measured by Levenshtein distance, and unrooted trees were constructed with ape in R 3.6.1. Imported from immuneACCESS, the table was reduced by TCRdb to in-frame sequences with V and J called. These copies leave out some clones; in studies compared against another copy, an unresolved V gene accounts for under half, and the cause of the remainder is not known. Clone size and the V and J calls come from that table; the DNA yielded D and trimming. The sample table holds more than 25,000 clones, of which approximately 61% were seen once. The top ten constitute around 28% of the sample.

In the ViraFEST assay, PBMC were stimulated with viral peptide pools, and antigen-specific CD4+ T cell clonotypes were then identified by expansion using TCR sequencing. After around eleven days of culture, CD4+ T cells were isolated with the EasySep CD4+ T cell isolation kit. Healthy vaccine recipients had no prior SARS-CoV-2 infection, confirmed by negative nucleocapsid antibodies before and after vaccination. Each well held over 1.5 million PBMC cultured in IMDM containing approximately 5% human AB serum, 10 IU/ml IL-2 and gentamicin, along with roughly 10 ug/ml peptides. On days 3 and 7, half of the culture medium was replaced with fresh IL-2-containing medium. Unless noted otherwise, every peptide stimulation condition was grown in triplicate wells. Using Ficoll-Paque Plus gradient centrifugation, PBMC were separated from whole blood and then either used fresh or cryopreserved at -140C. The overlapping peptide pools covered the spike proteins of SARS-CoV-2 as well as those of the common cold coronaviruses HCoV-NL63, HCoV-OC43 and HCoV-229E. Genomic DNA was extracted from cultured CD4+ T cells with the QIAamp micro DNA kit.

Sample: CD4+ T cells from PBMCs cultured with HCoV-229E spike peptides, taken before COVID-19 vaccination. The intended sense of this specimen's cell subset or site label: HCoV-229E spike overlapping peptide pool stimulation. The receptor comes from a human donor who received a COVID-19 vaccine. Recombination linked TRBV6-5 to TRBJ2-2, with the D gene call left open. The CDR3 reads as follows: CASSYGVWSTGELFF. The nucleotide sequence is given as TGTGCCAGCAGTTACGGGGTTTGGAGCACCGGGGAGCTGTTTTTT.